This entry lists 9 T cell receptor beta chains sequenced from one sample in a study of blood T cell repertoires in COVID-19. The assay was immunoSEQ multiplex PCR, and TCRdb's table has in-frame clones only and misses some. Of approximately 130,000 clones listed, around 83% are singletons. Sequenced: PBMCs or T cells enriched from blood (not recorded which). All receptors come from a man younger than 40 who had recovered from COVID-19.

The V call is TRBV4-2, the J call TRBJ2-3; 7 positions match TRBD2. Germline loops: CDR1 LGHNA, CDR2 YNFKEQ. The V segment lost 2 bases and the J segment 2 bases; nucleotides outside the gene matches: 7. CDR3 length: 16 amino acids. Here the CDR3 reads CASSQLSAGDTDTQYF. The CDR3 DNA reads TGTGCCAGCAGCCAACTCAGTGCGGGGGACACAGATACGCAGTATTTT.

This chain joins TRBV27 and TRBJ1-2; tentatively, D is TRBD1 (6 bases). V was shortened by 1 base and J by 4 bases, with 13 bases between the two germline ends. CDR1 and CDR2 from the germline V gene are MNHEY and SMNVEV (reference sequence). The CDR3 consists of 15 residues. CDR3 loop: CASSLYGGASYGYTF. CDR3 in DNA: TGTGCCAGCAGTTTATATGGGGGCGCTAGCTATGGCTACACCTTC.

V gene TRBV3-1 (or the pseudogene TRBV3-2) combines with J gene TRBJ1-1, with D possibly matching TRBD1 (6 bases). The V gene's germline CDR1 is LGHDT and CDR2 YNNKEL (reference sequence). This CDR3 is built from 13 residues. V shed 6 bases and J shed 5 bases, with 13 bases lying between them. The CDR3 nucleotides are TGTGCCAGCAGTCCGGGGAGGGGGACTGAAGCTTTCTTT. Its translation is CASSPGRGTEAFF.

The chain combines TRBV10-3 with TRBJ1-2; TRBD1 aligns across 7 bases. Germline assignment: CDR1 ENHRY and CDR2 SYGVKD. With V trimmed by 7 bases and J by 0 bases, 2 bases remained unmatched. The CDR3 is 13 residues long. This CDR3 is CAITGGSNYGYTF. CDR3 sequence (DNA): TGTGCCATCACAGGGGGTTCTAACTATGGCTACACCTTC.

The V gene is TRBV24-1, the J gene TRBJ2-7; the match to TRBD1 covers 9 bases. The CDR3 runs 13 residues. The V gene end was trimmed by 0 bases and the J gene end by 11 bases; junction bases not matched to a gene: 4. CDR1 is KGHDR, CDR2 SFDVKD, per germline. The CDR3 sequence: CATSDLLDRGEYV. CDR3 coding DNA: TGTGCCACCAGTGATTTGCTGGACAGGGGAGAGTACGTC.

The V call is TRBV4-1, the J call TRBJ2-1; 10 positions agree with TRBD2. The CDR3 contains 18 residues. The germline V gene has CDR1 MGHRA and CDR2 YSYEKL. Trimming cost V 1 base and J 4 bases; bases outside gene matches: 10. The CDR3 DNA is TGCGCCAGCAGCCAAGCAGTTGGACTAGCGGCGGGGTACAATGAGCAGTTCTTC. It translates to CASSQAVGLAAGYNEQFF.

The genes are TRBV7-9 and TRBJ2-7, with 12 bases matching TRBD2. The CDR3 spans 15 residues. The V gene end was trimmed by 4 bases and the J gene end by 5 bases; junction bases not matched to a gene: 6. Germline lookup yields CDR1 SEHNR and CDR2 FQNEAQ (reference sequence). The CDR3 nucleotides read TGTGCCAGCAGCTCTCTAGCGGGAGGGGGGAACGAGCAGTACTTC. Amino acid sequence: CASSSLAGGGNEQYF. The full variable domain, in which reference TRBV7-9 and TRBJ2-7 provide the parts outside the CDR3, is DTGVSQNPRHKITKRGQNVTFRCDPISEHNRLYWYRQTLGQGPEFLTYFQNEAQLEKSRLLSDRFSAERPKGSFSTLEIQRTEQGDSAMYLCASSSLAGGGNEQYFGPGTRLTVT.

CDR3 DNA: TGTGCCAGCAGCCCTACTAGCGACGAGCAGTACTTC. Encoded protein: CASSPTSDEQYF. The chain joins TRBV7-9 to TRBJ2-7; 7 bases are a match to TRBD2. The CDR3 consists of 12 residues. Trimming took 5 bases from V and 5 from J; bases not matched to a gene: 3. Germline CDR1 reads SEHNR; CDR2 reads FQNEAQ (reference sequence). The full variable domain, its missing parts supplied by reference TRBV7-9 and TRBJ2-7, is DTGVSQNPRHKITKRGQNVTFRCDPISEHNRLYWYRQTLGQGPEFLTYFQNEAQLEKSRLLSDRFSAERPKGSFSTLEIQRTEQGDSAMYLCASSPTSDEQYFGPGTRLTVT.

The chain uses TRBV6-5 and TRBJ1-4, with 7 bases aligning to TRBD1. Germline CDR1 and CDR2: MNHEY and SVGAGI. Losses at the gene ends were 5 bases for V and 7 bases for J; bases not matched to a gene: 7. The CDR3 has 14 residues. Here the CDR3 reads CASSLNRGGEKLFF. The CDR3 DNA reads TGTGCCAGCAGTCTGAACAGGGGCGGTGAAAAACTGTTTTTT.